The sequence of this T cell receptor (beta chain) was determined in a study of human T cells and chemical hapten exposure. Study overall: Donors were sensitized with 2% DPC on the upper inner arm.

The time point is: patch test 2, 6 weeks after DPC sensitization. Treatment meaning: therapeutic diphenylcyclopropenone sensitization with weekly scalp DPC. V was cut by 0 bases and J by 0 bases, with 8 bases left in between. The CDR3 contains 15 residues. Germline CDR1 and CDR2: SGHKS and YYEKEE (reference sequence). In TCRdb, the RACE reads were re-called with MiXCR into one record per CDR3 protein. Here the sample spans 110,000 to 150,000 distinct CDR3 sequences, over 9.5% being singletons. This TCR was recovered from a woman aged 45-65 years with alopecia areata. Some clones in this sample may be carry-over from other donors' samples. This sequence joins TRBV5-5 and TRBJ2-3; no clear D. The sample here was whole blood, taken in connection with sensitization to the hapten diphenylcyclopropenone (DPC). The CDR3 spells CASSLGASSTDTQYF. CDR3 coding DNA: TGTGCCAGCAGCTTGGGGGCATCGAGCACAGATACGCAGTATTTT.